This TCR beta chain comes out of a study of CD8 T cells in ankylosing spondylitis. General study results and limits: Blood of patients with ankylosing spondylitis appeared to be characterized by a TCR beta motif of several highly homologous variants. Relatively rare in peripheral blood, disease-linked clones were also CD8+. Reported data indicate significant enrichment of disease-linked clones within matched ankylosing spondylitis synovial fluid.

About this clonotype: Its antigen remains unidentified.

The CDR3 has 13 amino acids. The germline V gene encodes CDR1 GTSNPN and CDR2 SVGIG (reference sequence). The ends lost 5 bases at V and 5 bases at J; junction bases unmatched: 3. The TCR beta libraries were generated through quantitative 5'-RACE incorporating molecular barcodes. TCRdb used MiXCR to reprocess the 5' RACE reads, holding one entry per CDR3 protein. The sample consists of about 200,000 distinct CDR3 sequences, roughly 13% of them appearing once. The TCR sequence derives from a male donor with ankylosing spondylitis or in good health (not recorded which). V usage is TRBV30 and J usage is TRBJ2-5, with TRBD2 matching over 12 bases. Sequenced sample: blood, either unsorted or a sorted T cell fraction (not recorded which). The CDR3 sequence is CAWRLAGDETQYF. In DNA form, the CDR3 reads TGTGCCTGGCGACTAGCGGGAGACGAGACCCAGTACTTC.